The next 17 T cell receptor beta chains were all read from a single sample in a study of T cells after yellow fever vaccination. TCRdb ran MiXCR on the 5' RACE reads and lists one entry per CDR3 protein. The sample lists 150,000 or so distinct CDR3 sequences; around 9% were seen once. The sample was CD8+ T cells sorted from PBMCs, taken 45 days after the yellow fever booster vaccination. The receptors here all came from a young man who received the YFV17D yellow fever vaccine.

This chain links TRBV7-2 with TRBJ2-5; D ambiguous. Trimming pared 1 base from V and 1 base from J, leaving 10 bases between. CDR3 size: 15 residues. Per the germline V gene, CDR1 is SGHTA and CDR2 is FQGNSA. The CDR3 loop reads CASSLVGNFQETQYF. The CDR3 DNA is TGTGCCAGCAGCTTAGTGGGGAATTTCCAAGAGACCCAGTACTTC. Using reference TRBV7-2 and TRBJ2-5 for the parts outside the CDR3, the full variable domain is GAGVSQSPSNKVTEKGKDVELRCDPISGHTALYWYRQSLGQGLEFLIYFQGNSAPDKSGLPSDRFSAERTGGSVSTLTIQRTQQEDSAVYLCASSLVGNFQETQYFGPGTRLLVL.

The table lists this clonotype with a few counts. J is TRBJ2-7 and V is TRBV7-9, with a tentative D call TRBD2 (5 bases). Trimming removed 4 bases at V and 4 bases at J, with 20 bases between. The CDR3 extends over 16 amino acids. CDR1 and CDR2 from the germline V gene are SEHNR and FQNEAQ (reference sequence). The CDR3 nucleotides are TGTGCCAGCAGCTCTACCGACCTCGGGAACCGATACGAGCAGTACTTC. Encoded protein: CASSSTDLGNRYEQYF.

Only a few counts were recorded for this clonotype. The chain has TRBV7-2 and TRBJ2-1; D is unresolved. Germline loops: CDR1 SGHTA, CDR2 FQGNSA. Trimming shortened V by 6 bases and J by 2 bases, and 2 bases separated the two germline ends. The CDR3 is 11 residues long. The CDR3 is CASRAYNEQFF. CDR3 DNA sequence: TGTGCCAGCAGAGCCTACAATGAGCAGTTCTTC.

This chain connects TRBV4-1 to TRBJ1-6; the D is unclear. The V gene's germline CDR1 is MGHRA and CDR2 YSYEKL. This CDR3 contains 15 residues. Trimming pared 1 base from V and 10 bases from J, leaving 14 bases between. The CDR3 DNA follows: TGCGCCAGCAGCCAAGGAAACAGAGACCAATCACCCCTCCACTTT. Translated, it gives CASSQGNRDQSPLHF.

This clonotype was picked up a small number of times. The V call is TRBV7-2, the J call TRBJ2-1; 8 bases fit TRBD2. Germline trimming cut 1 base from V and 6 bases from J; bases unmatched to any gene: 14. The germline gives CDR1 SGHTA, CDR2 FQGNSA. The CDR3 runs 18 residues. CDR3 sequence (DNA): TGTGCCAGCAGCTTAGACCCACAACTAGCGGTATATGTCAATGAGCAGTTCTTC. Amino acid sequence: CASSLDPQLAVYVNEQFF.

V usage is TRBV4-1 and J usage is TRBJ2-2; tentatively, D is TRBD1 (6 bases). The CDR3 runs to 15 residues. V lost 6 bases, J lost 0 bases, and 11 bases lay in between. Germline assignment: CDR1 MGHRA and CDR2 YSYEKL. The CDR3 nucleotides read TGCGCCAGCAGGACCCGGGACACGAACACCGGGGAGCTGTTTTTT. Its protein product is CASRTRDTNTGELFF.

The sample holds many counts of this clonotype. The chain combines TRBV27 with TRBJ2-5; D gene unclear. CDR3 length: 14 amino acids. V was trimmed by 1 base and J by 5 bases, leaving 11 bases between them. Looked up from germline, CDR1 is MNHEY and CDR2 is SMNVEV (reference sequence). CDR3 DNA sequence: TGTGCCAGCAGTTTATACCCTCCCCTCGAGACCCAGTACTTC. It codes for CASSLYPPLETQYF.

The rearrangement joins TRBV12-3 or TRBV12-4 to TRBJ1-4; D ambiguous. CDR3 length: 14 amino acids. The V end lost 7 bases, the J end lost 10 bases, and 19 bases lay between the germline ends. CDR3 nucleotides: TGTGCCAGCACTCTAACCGACGTTTCGGGAAAACTGTTTTTT. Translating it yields CASTLTDVSGKLFF.

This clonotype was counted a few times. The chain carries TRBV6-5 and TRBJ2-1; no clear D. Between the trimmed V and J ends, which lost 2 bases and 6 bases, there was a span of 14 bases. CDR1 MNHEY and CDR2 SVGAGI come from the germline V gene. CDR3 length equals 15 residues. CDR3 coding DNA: TGTGCCAGCAGTTACGCCGGCAGGTCGATCAATGAGCAGTTCTTC. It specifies CASSYAGRSINEQFF.

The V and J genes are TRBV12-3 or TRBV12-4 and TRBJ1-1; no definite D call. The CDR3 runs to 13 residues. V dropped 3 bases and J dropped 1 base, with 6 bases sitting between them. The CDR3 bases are TGTGCCAGCAGTTTTCGACAGAACACTGAAGCTTTCTTT. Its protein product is CASSFRQNTEAFF.

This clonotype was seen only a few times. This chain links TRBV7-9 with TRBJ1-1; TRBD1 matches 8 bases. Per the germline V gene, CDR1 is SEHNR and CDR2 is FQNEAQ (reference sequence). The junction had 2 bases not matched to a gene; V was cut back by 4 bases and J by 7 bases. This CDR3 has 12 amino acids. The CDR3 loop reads CASSSTGGEAFF. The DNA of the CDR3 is TGTGCCAGCAGCTCCACAGGGGGTGAAGCTTTCTTT.

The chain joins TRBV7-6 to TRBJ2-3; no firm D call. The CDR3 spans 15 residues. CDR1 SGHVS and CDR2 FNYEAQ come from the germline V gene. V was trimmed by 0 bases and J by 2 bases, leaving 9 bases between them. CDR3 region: CASSLAPIPTDTQYF. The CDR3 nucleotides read TGTGCCAGCAGCTTAGCCCCTATCCCCACAGATACGCAGTATTTT.

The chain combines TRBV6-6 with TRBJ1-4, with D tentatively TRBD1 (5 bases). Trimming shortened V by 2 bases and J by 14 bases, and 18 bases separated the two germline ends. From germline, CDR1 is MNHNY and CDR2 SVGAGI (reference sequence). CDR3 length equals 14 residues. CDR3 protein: CASSYSGFGEGLFF. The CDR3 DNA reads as TGTGCCAGCAGTTACAGTGGTTTCGGCGAGGGGCTGTTTTTT.

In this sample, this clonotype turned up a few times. The CDR3 here is CSVAPVSYNEQFF. Here the CDR3 DNA reads TGCAGCGTTGCACCAGTTTCCTACAATGAGCAGTTCTTC. The V and J genes are TRBV29-1 and TRBJ2-1; D remains ambiguous. The CDR3 spans 13 residues. Trimming pared 4 bases from V and 1 base from J, leaving 8 bases between. Germline loops: CDR1 SQVTM, CDR2 ANQGSEA.

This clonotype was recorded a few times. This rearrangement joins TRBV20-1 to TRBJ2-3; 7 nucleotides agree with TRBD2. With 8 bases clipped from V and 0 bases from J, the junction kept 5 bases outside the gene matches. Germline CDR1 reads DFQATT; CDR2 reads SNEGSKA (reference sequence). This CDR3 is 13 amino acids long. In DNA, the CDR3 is TGCAGTCTAGCGGAGCCTAGCACAGATACGCAGTATTTT. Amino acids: CSLAEPSTDTQYF.

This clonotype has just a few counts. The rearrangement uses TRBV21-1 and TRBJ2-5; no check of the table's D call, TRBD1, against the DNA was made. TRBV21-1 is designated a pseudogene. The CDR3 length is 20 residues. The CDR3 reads CASSKERNRTGALNQETQYF. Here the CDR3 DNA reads TGTGCCAGCAGCAAAGAAAGGAACAGGACAGGGGCGTTAAACCAAGAGACCCAGTACTTC.

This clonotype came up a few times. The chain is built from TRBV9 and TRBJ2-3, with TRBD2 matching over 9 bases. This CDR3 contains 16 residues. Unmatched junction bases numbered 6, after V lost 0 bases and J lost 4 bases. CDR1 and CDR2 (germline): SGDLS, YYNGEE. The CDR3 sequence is CASSVGGGGAPDTQYF. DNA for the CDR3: TGTGCCAGCAGCGTAGGAGGCGGGGGGGCCCCAGATACGCAGTATTTT.